This T cell receptor beta chain was identified in a study of blood T cell repertoires in COVID-19. At the level of the study: In Cohort 3, a recovered donor had either two negative PCRs, clearance, or symptom resolution. Acute-phase and convalescent COVID-19 samples originated in the United States, Italy and Spain.

Looked up from germline, CDR1 is SGDLS and CDR2 is YYNGEE. CDR3 length: 15 amino acids. V dropped 0 bases and J dropped 7 bases, with 14 bases sitting between them. This clone occurred a few times. The method was immunoSEQ multiplex PCR; TCRdb's version includes in-frame clones alone and lacks a portion of them. The sample holds around 360,000 clones, around 87% seen once. The TCR comes from a man in his forties or fifties in a cohort exposed to, infected with or recovered from COVID-19 (not recorded which). The rearrangement joins TRBV9 to TRBJ1-5, with D hard to call. Sequenced sample: PBMCs or T cells enriched from blood (not recorded which). In nucleotides, the CDR3 is TGTGCCAGCAGCGTAGAGGAGGGTTCAGGACAGCCCCAGCATTTT. This translates into CASSVEEGSGQPQHF.